A selection of T cell receptor beta chains follows, all from one sample in a study of cytomegalovirus exposure and HLA in healthy donors. The protocol was immunoSEQ multiplex PCR, while the TCRdb copy is restricted to in-frame clones and leaves out a portion. The sample has about 130,000 clones; over 60% are singletons. The sample taken for sequencing was PBMCs. These receptors came from a male donor in good health and CMV-seropositive. The CDR3 runs from the conserved cysteine through the conserved F or W. D genes are given only for firm matches. The listing skips clone size in some rows; elsewhere it reads once, few, many or a size class.

abundance: once; v_gene: TRBV2; j_gene: TRBJ2-3; d_gene: -; len: 14; CDR3aa: CASSAQGSTDTQYF; CDR3nt: TGTGCCAGCAGTGCACAGGGTTCCACAGATACGCAGTATTTT
abundance: -; v_gene: TRBV5-4; j_gene: TRBJ2-2; d_gene: TRBD1; len: 14; CDR3aa: CASSLDRGREELFF; CDR3nt: TGTGCCAGCAGCTTAGACAGGGGGCGCGAGGAGCTGTTTTTT
abundance: -; v_gene: TRBV28; j_gene: TRBJ2-2; d_gene: TRBD2; len: 18; CDR3aa: CASSLFAGGYKNTGELFF; CDR3nt: TGTGCCAGCAGTTTATTTGCGGGAGGGTATAAGAACACCGGGGAGCTGTTTTTT
abundance: -; v_gene: TRBV7-9; j_gene: TRBJ1-4; d_gene: -; len: 19; CDR3aa: CSSSLAQVQGTETNEKLFF; CDR3nt: TGTTCCAGCAGCTTAGCGCAAGTTCAGGGGACGGAAACTAATGAAAAACTGTTTTTT
abundance: -; v_gene: TRBV7-9; j_gene: TRBJ2-3; d_gene: TRBD2; len: 15; CDR3aa: CASSLSGGTTDTQYF; CDR3nt: TGTGCCAGCAGCTTAAGCGGGGGGACCACAGATACGCAGTATTTT
abundance: few; v_gene: TRBV19; j_gene: TRBJ2-7; d_gene: TRBD1; len: 14; CDR3aa: CAVGAGTGGDEQYF; CDR3nt: TGTGCGGTAGGGGCGGGGACAGGGGGCGACGAGCAGTACTTC
abundance: -; v_gene: TRBV5-1; j_gene: TRBJ2-7; d_gene: -; len: 14; CDR3aa: CASSLDSTLYEQYF; CDR3nt: TGCGCCAGCAGCTTGGACAGTACACTCTACGAGCAGTACTTC
abundance: -; v_gene: TRBV5-4; j_gene: TRBJ1-1; d_gene: -; len: 13; CDR3aa: CASSFPRDTEAFF; CDR3nt: TGTGCCAGCAGCTTTCCCAGGGACACTGAAGCTTTCTTT
abundance: -; v_gene: TRBV18; j_gene: TRBJ1-5; d_gene: -; len: 15; CDR3aa: CASSPSGETRQPQHF; CDR3nt: TGTGCCAGCTCACCAAGCGGGGAGACGAGACAGCCCCAGCATTTT
abundance: -; v_gene: TRBV5-1; j_gene: TRBJ2-2; d_gene: -; len: 15; CDR3aa: CASSMSTGNTGELFF; CDR3nt: TGCGCCAGCAGCATGTCCACAGGGAACACCGGGGAGCTGTTTTTT
abundance: few; v_gene: TRBV14; j_gene: TRBJ1-1; d_gene: -; len: 13; CDR3aa: CASSQVWAGEAFF; CDR3nt: TGTGCCAGCAGCCAAGTATGGGCGGGTGAAGCTTTCTTT
abundance: few; v_gene: TRBV21-1; j_gene: TRBJ2-3; d_gene: -; len: 18; CDR3aa: CASSKRVGAGAEEGTQYF; CDR3nt: -
abundance: once; v_gene: TRBV7-8; j_gene: TRBJ1-4; d_gene: TRBD1; len: 15; CDR3aa: CASSTHRGHWEKLFF; CDR3nt: TGTGCCAGCAGCACCCACAGGGGGCATTGGGAAAAACTGTTTTTT
abundance: -; v_gene: TRBV10-3; j_gene: TRBJ1-6; d_gene: TRBD1; len: 16; CDR3aa: CAISEQGALSNSPLHF; CDR3nt: TGTGCCATCAGTGAACAGGGGGCGCTAAGTAATTCACCCCTCCACTTT
abundance: -; v_gene: TRBV23-1; j_gene: TRBJ2-7; d_gene: TRBD1; len: 14; CDR3aa: CASSRGTGAYEQYF; CDR3nt: TGCGCCAGCAGTCGCGGGACAGGGGCCTACGAGCAGTACTTC
abundance: few; v_gene: TRBV7-9; j_gene: TRBJ1-1; d_gene: TRBD1; len: 15; CDR3aa: CSSSFIRTGGTEAFF; CDR3nt: TGTTCCAGCAGCTTTATCCGGACAGGGGGCACTGAAGCTTTCTTT
abundance: -; v_gene: TRBV6-6; j_gene: TRBJ2-7; d_gene: -; len: 14; CDR3aa: CASSLAEGPYEQYF; CDR3nt: TGTGCCAGCAGCTTAGCCGAGGGTCCCTACGAGCAGTACTTC
abundance: -; v_gene: TRBV6-4; j_gene: TRBJ1-5; d_gene: -; len: 16; CDR3aa: CASSQDGGDSNQPQHF; CDR3nt: TGTGCCAGCTCCCAGGATGGGGGGGATAGCAATCAGCCCCAGCATTTT
abundance: -; v_gene: TRBV28; j_gene: TRBJ1-5; d_gene: -; len: 13; CDR3aa: CASSFGANQPQHF; CDR3nt: TGTGCCAGCAGTTTTGGGGCTAATCAGCCCCAGCATTTT
abundance: -; v_gene: TRBV7-8; j_gene: TRBJ1-2; d_gene: -; len: 14; CDR3aa: CASSLESSVSGYTF; CDR3nt: TGTGCCAGCAGCTTAGAATCGTCGGTGTCCGGCTACACCTTC
abundance: -; v_gene: TRBV28; j_gene: TRBJ1-2; d_gene: -; len: 14; CDR3aa: CASSLTGRPYGYTF; CDR3nt: TGTGCCAGCAGTTTGACAGGACGGCCCTATGGCTACACCTTC
abundance: -; v_gene: TRBV19; j_gene: TRBJ2-7; d_gene: TRBD2; len: 17; CDR3aa: CASSRSLAGTLSDEQYF; CDR3nt: TGTGCCAGTAGTAGATCGCTAGCGGGAACGTTGTCGGACGAGCAGTACTTC
abundance: -; v_gene: TRBV6-1; j_gene: TRBJ1-5; d_gene: -; len: 14; CDR3aa: CASRVAASNQPQHF; CDR3nt: TGTGCCAGCAGGGTGGCCGCTAGCAATCAGCCCCAGCATTTT
abundance: few; v_gene: TRBV2; j_gene: TRBJ1-2; d_gene: TRBD1; len: 13; CDR3aa: CASRGTALYGYTF; CDR3nt: TGTGCCAGCAGGGGGACAGCACTCTATGGCTACACCTTC
abundance: -; v_gene: TRBV19; j_gene: TRBJ1-4; d_gene: -; len: 14; CDR3aa: CASSIGGYQEKLFF; CDR3nt: TGTGCCAGTAGTATAGGAGGATATCAGGAAAAACTGTTTTTT
abundance: few; v_gene: TRBV2; j_gene: TRBJ2-7; d_gene: -; len: 13; CDR3aa: CASLLGRDYEQYF; CDR3nt: TGTGCCAGCCTTTTAGGGCGGGACTACGAGCAGTACTTC
abundance: -; v_gene: TRBV2; j_gene: TRBJ1-1; d_gene: -; len: 14; CDR3aa: CASSAHQGNTEAFF; CDR3nt: TGTGCCAGCAGTGCACATCAGGGAAACACTGAAGCTTTCTTT